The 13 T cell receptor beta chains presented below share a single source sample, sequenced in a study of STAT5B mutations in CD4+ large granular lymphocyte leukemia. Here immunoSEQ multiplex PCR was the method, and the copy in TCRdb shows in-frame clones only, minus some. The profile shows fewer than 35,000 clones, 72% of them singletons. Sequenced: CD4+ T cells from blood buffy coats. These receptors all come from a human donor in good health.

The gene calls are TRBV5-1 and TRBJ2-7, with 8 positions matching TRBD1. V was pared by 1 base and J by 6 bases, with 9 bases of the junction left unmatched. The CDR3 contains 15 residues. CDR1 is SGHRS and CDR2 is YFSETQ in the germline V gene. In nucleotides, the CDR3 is TGCGCCAGCAGCTTGATGGGACAGGAAGGGACCGAGCAGTACTTC. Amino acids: CASSLMGQEGTEQYF.

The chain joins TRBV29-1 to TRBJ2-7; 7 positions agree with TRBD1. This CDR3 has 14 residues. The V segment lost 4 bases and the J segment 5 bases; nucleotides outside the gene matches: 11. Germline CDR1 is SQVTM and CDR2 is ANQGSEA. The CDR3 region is CSVAPTGVGDEQYF. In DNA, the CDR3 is TGCAGCGTTGCCCCTACAGGGGTTGGGGACGAGCAGTACTTC.

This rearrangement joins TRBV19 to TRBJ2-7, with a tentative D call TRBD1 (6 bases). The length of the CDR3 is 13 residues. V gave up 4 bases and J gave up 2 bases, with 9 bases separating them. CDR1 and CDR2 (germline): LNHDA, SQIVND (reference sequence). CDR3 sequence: CASSTRDTYEQYF. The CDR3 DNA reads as TGTGCCAGTAGTACCCGGGACACCTACGAGCAGTACTTC.

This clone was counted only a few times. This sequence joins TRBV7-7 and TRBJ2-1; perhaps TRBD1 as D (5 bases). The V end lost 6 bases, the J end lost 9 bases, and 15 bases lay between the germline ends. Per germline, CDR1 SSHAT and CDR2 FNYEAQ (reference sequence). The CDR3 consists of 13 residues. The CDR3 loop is CASSSDSFGEQFF. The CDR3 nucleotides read TGTGCCAGCAGTTCCGACAGCTTCGGTGAGCAGTTCTTC. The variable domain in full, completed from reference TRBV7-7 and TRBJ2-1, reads GAGVSQSPRYKVTKRGQDVTLRCDPISSHATLYWYQQALGQGPEFLTYFNYEAQPDKSGLPSDRFSAERPEGSISTLTIQRTEQRDSAMYRCASSSDSFGEQFFGPGTRLTVL.

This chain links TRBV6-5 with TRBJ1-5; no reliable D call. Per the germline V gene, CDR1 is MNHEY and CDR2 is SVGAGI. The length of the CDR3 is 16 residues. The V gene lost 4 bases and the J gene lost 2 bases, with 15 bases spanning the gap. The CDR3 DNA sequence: TGTGCCAGCAGTTTGGATACCCCCACGGGCAATCAGCCCCAGCATTTT. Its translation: CASSLDTPTGNQPQHF.

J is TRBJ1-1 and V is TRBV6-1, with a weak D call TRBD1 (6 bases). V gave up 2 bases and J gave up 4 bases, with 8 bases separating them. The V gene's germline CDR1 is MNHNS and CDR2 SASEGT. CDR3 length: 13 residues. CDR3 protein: CASSETGATEAFF. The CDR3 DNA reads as TGTGCCAGCAGTGAAACGGGGGCCACTGAAGCTTTCTTT.

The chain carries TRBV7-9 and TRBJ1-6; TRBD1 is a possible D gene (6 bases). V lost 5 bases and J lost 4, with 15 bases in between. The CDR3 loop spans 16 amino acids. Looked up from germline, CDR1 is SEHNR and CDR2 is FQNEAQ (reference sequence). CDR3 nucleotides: TGTGCCAGCAGCCGACCTAGGGACACTTATAATTCACCCCTCCACTTT. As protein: CASSRPRDTYNSPLHF.

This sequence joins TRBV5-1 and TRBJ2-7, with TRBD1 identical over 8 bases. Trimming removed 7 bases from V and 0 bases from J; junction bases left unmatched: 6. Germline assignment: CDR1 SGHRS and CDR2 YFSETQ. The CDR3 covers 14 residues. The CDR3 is CASSGQAASYEQYF. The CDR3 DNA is TGCGCCAGCTCGGGACAGGCCGCCTCCTACGAGCAGTACTTC.

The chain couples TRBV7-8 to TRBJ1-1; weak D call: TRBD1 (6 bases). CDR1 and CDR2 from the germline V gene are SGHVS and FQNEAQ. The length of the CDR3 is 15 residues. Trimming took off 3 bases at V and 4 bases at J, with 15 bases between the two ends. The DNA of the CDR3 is TGTGCCAGCAGCTTCTCGCGGGGGCGGGTCACTGAAGCTTTCTTT. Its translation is CASSFSRGRVTEAFF. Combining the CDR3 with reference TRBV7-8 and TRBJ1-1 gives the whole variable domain GAGVSQSPRYKVAKRGQDVALRCDPISGHVSLFWYQQALGQGPEFLTYFQNEAQLDKSGLPSDRFFAERPEGSVSTLKIQRTQQEDSAVYLCASSFSRGRVTEAFFGQGTRLTVV.

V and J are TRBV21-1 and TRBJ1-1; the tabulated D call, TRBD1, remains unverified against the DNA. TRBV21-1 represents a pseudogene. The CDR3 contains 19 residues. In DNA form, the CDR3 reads TGTGCCAGCAGCAAATCGCTGGGTTGGACAGGGGCTGTGGACACTGAAGCTTTCTTT. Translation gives CASSKSLGWTGAVDTEAFF.

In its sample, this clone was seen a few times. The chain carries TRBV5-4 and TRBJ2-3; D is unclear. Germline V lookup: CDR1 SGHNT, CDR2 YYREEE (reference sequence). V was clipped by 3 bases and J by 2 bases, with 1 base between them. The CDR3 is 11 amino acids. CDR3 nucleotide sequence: TGTGCCAGCAGCTCCACAGATACGCAGTATTTT. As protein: CASSSTDTQYF.

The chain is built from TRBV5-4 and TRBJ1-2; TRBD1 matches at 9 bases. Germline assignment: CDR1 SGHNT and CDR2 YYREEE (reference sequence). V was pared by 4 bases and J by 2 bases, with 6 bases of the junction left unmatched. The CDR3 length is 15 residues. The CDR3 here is CASSQGQGLNYGYTF. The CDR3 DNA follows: TGTGCCAGCAGCCAGGGACAGGGCCTAAACTATGGCTACACCTTC.

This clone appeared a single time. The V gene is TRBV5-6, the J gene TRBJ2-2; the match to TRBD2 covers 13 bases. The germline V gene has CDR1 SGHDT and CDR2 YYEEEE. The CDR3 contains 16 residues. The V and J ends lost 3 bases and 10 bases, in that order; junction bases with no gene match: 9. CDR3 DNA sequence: TGTGCCAGCAGCTGGAGGGGACTAGCGGGGTTTGTGGAGCTGTTTTTT. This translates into CASSWRGLAGFVELFF.